These T cell receptor beta chains were read from a single sample in a study of blood T cell repertoires in COVID-19. Assay used: immunoSEQ multiplex PCR; TCRdb lists only in-frame clones, some missing. The data hold fewer than 150,000 clones, with around 81% observed a single time. The sequencing input was peripheral blood. These receptors originate from a human donor in a cohort sampled during active COVID-19. The CDR3 runs from the conserved cysteine through the conserved F or W. The D gene is left open where the match is weak. Clone size is not always given. Where it is, it says once, few, many or a class for expanded clones.

j_gene	d_gene	abundance	v_gene	CDR3aa	CDR3nt
TRBJ2-4	-	-	TRBV19	CASTLGGQGAKNIQYF	TGTGCCAGTACCCTGGGGGGGCAGGGAGCCAAAAACATTCAGTACTTC
TRBJ2-3	-	few	TRBV6-5	CASSSGTWTDTQYF	TGTGCCAGCAGTTCTGGGACTTGGACAGATACGCAGTATTTT
TRBJ2-5	-	-	TRBV5-4	CASSSFRGETQYF	TGTGCCAGCAGCTCCTTCAGGGGAGAGACCCAGTACTTC
TRBJ1-2	TRBD1	-	TRBV6-5	CASRLRGSGYTF	TGTGCCAGCAGACTCAGGGGGAGCGGCTACACCTTC
TRBJ1-5	TRBD1	-	TRBV15	CATSRNNRGGQPQHF	TGTGCCACCAGCAGAAATAACAGGGGGGGTCAGCCCCAGCATTTT
TRBJ2-5	-	-	TRBV5-1	CASSLGVTGETQYF	TGCGCCAGCAGCTTGGGAGTTACGGGAGAGACCCAGTACTTC
TRBJ1-1	-	few	TRBV6-4	CASKQGRYTEAFF	TGTGCCAGCAAGCAGGGGCGATACACTGAAGCTTTCTTT
TRBJ1-3	-	once	TRBV20-1	CSASETSGNTIYF	TGCAGTGCTAGTGAGACATCTGGAAACACCATATATTTT
TRBJ1-1	-	once	TRBV9	CASSAISPGGTEAFF	TGTGCCAGCAGCGCCATTTCCCCGGGGGGGACTGAAGCTTTCTTT
TRBJ2-4	-	once	TRBV19	CASSFSVEQGIQYF	TGTGCCAGTAGTTTTTCGGTGGAGCAGGGCATTCAGTACTTC
TRBJ2-6	-	few	TRBV9	CASSVALGGANVLTF	TGTGCCAGCAGCGTAGCTCTCGGTGGGGCCAACGTCCTGACTTTC
TRBJ1-4	-	-	TRBV6-5	CASSYSTHEVPEKLFF	TGTGCCAGCAGTTACTCGACACACGAAGTACCTGAAAAACTGTTTTTT
TRBJ2-7	-	-	TRBV29-1	CSVSRDMVIYF	TGCAGCGTTAGTCGTGACATGGTAATATACTTC
TRBJ1-4	-	-	TRBV6-5	CASRVPGQSDEKLFF	TGTGCCAGCAGGGTTCCGGGACAATCTGATGAAAAACTGTTTTTT
TRBJ1-1	TRBD1	-	TRBV27	CASSSQNRGRRNTEAFF	TGTGCCAGCAGTTCCCAAAACAGGGGGCGTCGGAACACTGAAGCTTTCTTT
TRBJ2-7	TRBD1	-	TRBV5-4	CASRDWQGARYEQYF	TGTGCCAGCAGGGACTGGCAGGGGGCTAGGTACGAGCAGTACTTC
TRBJ2-3	-	-	TRBV12-3/TRBV12-4	CASSLFGTDTQYF	TGTGCCAGCAGTTTATTCGGGACAGATACGCAGTATTTT
TRBJ1-1	-	-	TRBV6-6	CASTAVGGTEAFF	TGTGCCAGCACCGCGGTCGGTGGCACTGAAGCTTTCTTT
TRBJ2-7	-	-	TRBV6-5	CAAETRTYEQYF	TGTGCCGCAGAGACGAGGACCTACGAGCAGTACTTC
TRBJ2-7	-	-	TRBV28	CASSLRDEQYF	TGTGCCAGCAGTTTGAGGGACGAGCAGTACTTC
TRBJ1-5	TRBD1	-	TRBV2	CASSPRTGTSNQPQHF	TGTGCCAGCAGTCCGCGGACAGGGACTAGCAATCAGCCCCAGCATTTT
TRBJ2-1	TRBD2	-	TRBV5-1	CASSPFSIAGGRAGNEQFF	TGCGCCAGCAGCCCTTTTTCCATAGCGGGGGGCCGGGCGGGGAATGAGCAGTTCTTC
TRBJ1-2	-	-	TRBV9	CAIDVVRGRANYGYTF	TGTGCCATCGACGTGGTCAGGGGCCGAGCTAACTATGGCTACACCTTC
TRBJ2-5	TRBD2	-	TRBV3-1/TRBV3-2	CASSPWTSGETQYF	TGTGCCAGCAGCCCTTGGACTAGCGGAGAGACCCAGTACTTC
TRBJ2-2	-	-	TRBV3-1/TRBV3-2	CARSRGAGAADEGGELFF	TGTGCCCGCAGCCGCGGGGCGGGGGCAGCAGACGAGGGCGGGGAGCTGTTTTTT
TRBJ1-5	-	-	TRBV21-1	CASSKGSWRPEQPQHF	TGTGCCAGCAGCAAAGGATCCTGGAGGCCCGAACAGCCCCAGCATTTT
TRBJ1-1	-	-	TRBV19	CASSHPRLSSIDTEAFF	TGTGCCAGTAGCCACCCTAGATTGTCCAGTATCGACACTGAAGCTTTCTTT
TRBJ2-1	TRBD1	few	TRBV5-1	CASSGGTGGTSGDEQFF	TGCGCCAGCAGCGGAGGGACAGGGGGTACTAGTGGCGATGAGCAGTTCTTC
TRBJ2-4	-	-	TRBV5-1	CASSSQTGLQAKNIQYF	TGCGCCAGCAGCTCGCAGACGGGACTTCAAGCCAAAAACATTCAGTACTTC
TRBJ2-7	-	-	TRBV6-5	CASSYSFSRHYEQYF	TGTGCCAGCAGTTACTCGTTTTCCAGGCACTACGAGCAGTACTTC
TRBJ1-1	TRBD1	-	TRBV5-1	CASSLTGETEAFF	TGCGCCAGCAGCCTGACAGGGGAGACTGAAGCTTTCTTT
TRBJ1-5	TRBD1	-	TRBV18	CASSARQGVGQPQHF	TGTGCCAGCTCAGCCCGACAGGGGGTCGGTCAGCCCCAGCATTTT
TRBJ2-5	TRBD1	-	TRBV15	CATSGGQGRETQYF	TGTGCCACCAGCGGAGGACAGGGGCGGGAGACCCAGTACTTC
TRBJ2-4	-	-	TRBV6-1	CASSEKGGQGISAKNIQYF	TGTGCCAGCAGTGAAAAGGGCGGGCAGGGGATCTCAGCCAAAAACATTCAGTACTTC
TRBJ1-3	TRBD1	once	TRBV28	CASSFGTGRNTIYF	TGTGCCAGCAGTTTCGGGACAGGTAGAAACACCATATATTTT
TRBJ1-1	-	few	TRBV7-9	CASSLAMANTEAFF	TGTGCCAGCAGCTTAGCGATGGCGAACACTGAAGCTTTCTTT
TRBJ1-2	TRBD1	few	TRBV6-5	CASTRLDRATYGYTF	TGTGCCAGCACCCGCCTTGACAGGGCTACCTATGGCTACACCTTC
TRBJ1-2	-	few	TRBV28	CASSPETEGYGYTF	TGTGCCAGCAGCCCTGAAACGGAGGGCTATGGCTACACCTTC
TRBJ2-7	-	once	TRBV6-5	CASRTYRDYEQYF	TGTGCCAGCAGAACCTATCGGGACTACGAGCAGTACTTC
TRBJ2-5	TRBD2	-	TRBV7-6	CASSLMTSGVGWETQYF	TGTGCCAGCAGCTTAATGACTAGCGGGGTAGGGTGGGAGACCCAGTACTTC
TRBJ2-2	TRBD1	-	TRBV2	CASRLGTGGNTGELFF	TGTGCCAGCAGGCTCGGGACAGGGGGCAACACCGGGGAGCTGTTTTTT